A selection of T cell receptor beta chains follows, all from one sample in a study of early T cells in non-severe SARS-CoV-2 infection. TCRdb redid the calling of the 5' RACE reads with MiXCR, one entry per CDR3 protein. The data show 60,000 to 75,000 distinct CDR3 sequences, with about an eighth seen just once and 4.5% to 7% held by the top ten. The source material was whole blood, sampled at baseline. The receptors originated from an adult who was a healthcare worker with PCR-confirmed SARS-CoV-2 infection or an uninfected control (not recorded which). The CDR3 runs from the conserved cysteine through the conserved F or W. The D gene is left open where the match is weak. The size of a clone is reported for some rows only, either as once, few or many, or as a class for expanded clones.

cdr3_length: 14; d_call: -; clone_size: many; j_call: TRBJ2-5; v_call: TRBV5-1; cdr3_aa: CASSLVGLKETQYF; cdr3_nt: TGCGCCAGCAGCTTGGTAGGCCTGAAAGAGACCCAGTACTTC
cdr3_length: 15; d_call: -; clone_size: -; j_call: TRBJ2-1; v_call: TRBV29-1; cdr3_aa: CSVLALLVLGSEQFF; cdr3_nt: TGCAGCGTTCTGGCCCTACTGGTTCTCGGGAGTGAGCAGTTCTTC
cdr3_length: 16; d_call: TRBD2; clone_size: few; j_call: TRBJ2-1; v_call: TRBV4-1; cdr3_aa: CASSQVMTSGYNEQFF; cdr3_nt: TGCGCCAGCAGCCAAGTGATGACTAGCGGGTACAATGAGCAGTTCTTC
cdr3_length: 16; d_call: -; clone_size: many; j_call: TRBJ2-3; v_call: TRBV4-2; cdr3_aa: CASSQVTGLLTDTQYF; cdr3_nt: TGTGCCAGCAGCCAAGTTACAGGTTTACTCACAGATACGCAGTATTTT
cdr3_length: 12; d_call: -; clone_size: -; j_call: TRBJ2-1; v_call: TRBV7-9; cdr3_aa: CASSPARYEQFF; cdr3_nt: TGTGCCAGCAGCCCAGCGAGGTATGAGCAGTTCTTC
cdr3_length: 16; d_call: TRBD2; clone_size: many; j_call: TRBJ2-7; v_call: TRBV5-1; cdr3_aa: CASSPGLAGVSYEQYF; cdr3_nt: TGCGCCAGCAGCCCGGGACTAGCGGGAGTGTCCTACGAGCAGTACTTC
cdr3_length: 15; d_call: TRBD2; clone_size: few; j_call: TRBJ2-7; v_call: TRBV6-2/TRBV6-3; cdr3_aa: CASSRRAGESYEQYF; cdr3_nt: TGTGCCAGCTCTCGACGGGCGGGAGAATCGTACGAGCAGTACTTC
cdr3_length: 17; d_call: TRBD2; clone_size: many; j_call: TRBJ2-1; v_call: TRBV7-2; cdr3_aa: CASSLGAQRGRYNEQFF; cdr3_nt: TGTGCCAGCAGCTTAGGAGCCCAGCGGGGGAGGTACAATGAGCAGTTCTTC
cdr3_length: 14; d_call: -; clone_size: few; j_call: TRBJ2-1; v_call: TRBV12-3/TRBV12-4; cdr3_aa: CASSSEDLVLEQFF; cdr3_nt: TGTGCCAGCAGTTCCGAGGATTTGGTATTGGAGCAGTTCTTC
cdr3_length: 14; d_call: TRBD1; clone_size: -; j_call: TRBJ1-1; v_call: TRBV5-4; cdr3_aa: CASSQGQPQAEAFF; cdr3_nt: TGTGCCAGCAGCCAGGGACAGCCACAAGCCGAAGCTTTCTTT
cdr3_length: 13; d_call: -; clone_size: few; j_call: TRBJ2-5; v_call: TRBV5-4; cdr3_aa: CASSEQGRETQYF; cdr3_nt: TGTGCCAGCAGCGAACAGGGAAGAGAGACCCAGTACTTC
cdr3_length: 16; d_call: TRBD1; clone_size: -; j_call: TRBJ2-7; v_call: TRBV20-1; cdr3_aa: CSARGPPGQGTYEQYF; cdr3_nt: TGCAGTGCTAGGGGACCACCGGGACAGGGGACCTACGAGCAGTACTTC
cdr3_length: 16; d_call: -; clone_size: -; j_call: TRBJ2-2; v_call: TRBV5-5; cdr3_aa: CASSKQPGQNTGELFF; cdr3_nt: TGTGCCAGCAGCAAACAACCGGGACAGAACACCGGGGAGCTGTTTTTT
cdr3_length: 17; d_call: TRBD2; clone_size: -; j_call: TRBJ2-3; v_call: TRBV7-9; cdr3_aa: CASSTRATSGREDTQYF; cdr3_nt: TGTGCCAGCAGCACTCGGGCCACTAGCGGGAGAGAAGATACGCAGTATTTT
cdr3_length: 14; d_call: -; clone_size: many; j_call: TRBJ1-1; v_call: TRBV7-6; cdr3_aa: CASSLYGQNTEAFF; cdr3_nt: TGTGCCAGCAGCTTATATGGCCAGAACACTGAAGCTTTCTTT
cdr3_length: 11; d_call: -; clone_size: few; j_call: TRBJ2-2; v_call: TRBV29-1; cdr3_aa: CSVPQTGELFF; cdr3_nt: TGCAGCGTTCCACAGACCGGGGAGCTGTTTTTT
cdr3_length: 17; d_call: -; clone_size: -; j_call: TRBJ2-4; v_call: TRBV5-8; cdr3_aa: CASSSARQDWAKNIQYF; cdr3_nt: TGTGCCAGCAGCTCGGCACGGCAAGATTGGGCCAAAAACATTCAGTACTTC
cdr3_length: 13; d_call: -; clone_size: few; j_call: TRBJ2-3; v_call: TRBV11-2; cdr3_aa: CASAAGRTDTQYF; cdr3_nt: TGTGCCAGCGCGGCGGGACGCACAGATACGCAGTATTTT
cdr3_length: 14; d_call: TRBD1; clone_size: many; j_call: TRBJ2-3; v_call: TRBV2; cdr3_aa: CASGDRGSTDTQYF; cdr3_nt: TGTGCCAGCGGGGACAGGGGGAGCACAGATACGCAGTATTTT
cdr3_length: 13; d_call: TRBD1; clone_size: few; j_call: TRBJ2-3; v_call: TRBV11-2; cdr3_aa: CASSTAGGDTQYF; cdr3_nt: TGTGCCAGCAGCACCGCAGGGGGAGATACGCAGTATTTT
cdr3_length: 14; d_call: -; clone_size: few; j_call: TRBJ1-1; v_call: TRBV5-1; cdr3_aa: CASSLASLNTEAFF; cdr3_nt: TGCGCCAGCAGCTTGGCCTCCCTAAACACTGAAGCTTTCTTT
cdr3_length: 18; d_call: TRBD2; clone_size: few; j_call: TRBJ2-3; v_call: TRBV7-6; cdr3_aa: CASSLRSFSGGATDTQYF; cdr3_nt: TGTGCCAGCAGCTTAAGAAGTTTTAGCGGGGGGGCCACAGATACGCAGTATTTT
cdr3_length: 14; d_call: -; clone_size: many; j_call: TRBJ2-2; v_call: TRBV24-1; cdr3_aa: CATSDLTDTGELFF; cdr3_nt: TGTGCCACCAGTGATTTGACAGATACCGGGGAGCTGTTTTTT
cdr3_length: 14; d_call: TRBD2; clone_size: many; j_call: TRBJ2-7; v_call: TRBV7-2; cdr3_aa: CASSRSGGAYEQYF; cdr3_nt: TGTGCCAGCAGCCGTAGCGGGGGGGCCTACGAGCAGTACTTC
cdr3_length: 16; d_call: -; clone_size: -; j_call: TRBJ2-1; v_call: TRBV7-3; cdr3_aa: CASSYRPRLPRNEQFF; cdr3_nt: TGTGCCAGCAGTTATCGCCCCAGACTACCCCGGAATGAGCAGTTCTTC
cdr3_length: 12; d_call: -; clone_size: few; j_call: TRBJ2-3; v_call: TRBV11-2; cdr3_aa: CASSSGLDTQYF; cdr3_nt: TGTGCCAGCAGCTCTGGATTAGATACGCAGTATTTT
cdr3_length: 13; d_call: TRBD1; clone_size: few; j_call: TRBJ2-7; v_call: TRBV6-2/TRBV6-3; cdr3_aa: CASLGQGAYEQYF; cdr3_nt: TGTGCCAGCCTCGGACAGGGGGCTTACGAGCAGTACTTC
cdr3_length: 14; d_call: -; clone_size: few; j_call: TRBJ1-1; v_call: TRBV29-1; cdr3_aa: CSHLLWDMNTEAFF; cdr3_nt: TGCAGCCACCTACTGTGGGACATGAACACTGAAGCTTTCTTT
cdr3_length: 15; d_call: -; clone_size: -; j_call: TRBJ1-3; v_call: TRBV18; cdr3_aa: CASSPQRNSGNTIYF; cdr3_nt: TGTGCCAGCTCACCACAACGGAACTCTGGAAACACCATATATTTT
cdr3_length: 16; d_call: -; clone_size: few; j_call: TRBJ2-7; v_call: TRBV7-9; cdr3_aa: CASSSRGRGRSYEQYF; cdr3_nt: TGTGCCAGCAGCTCTAGGGGCAGGGGCCGCTCCTACGAGCAGTACTTC
cdr3_length: 16; d_call: -; clone_size: many; j_call: TRBJ1-1; v_call: TRBV4-1; cdr3_aa: CASSLLLPQGHTEAFF; cdr3_nt: TGCGCCAGCAGCCTCCTCTTACCCCAGGGGCACACTGAAGCTTTCTTT
cdr3_length: 13; d_call: -; clone_size: many; j_call: TRBJ2-1; v_call: TRBV7-9; cdr3_aa: CASSLRSGDEQFF; cdr3_nt: TGTGCCAGCAGCTTACGATCGGGTGATGAGCAGTTCTTC
cdr3_length: 11; d_call: -; clone_size: many; j_call: TRBJ1-1; v_call: TRBV29-1; cdr3_aa: CSGAFGTEAFF; cdr3_nt: TGCAGCGGTGCCTTCGGGACTGAAGCTTTCTTT
cdr3_length: 15; d_call: TRBD2; clone_size: many; j_call: TRBJ2-5; v_call: TRBV20-1; cdr3_aa: CSASFTSGRRETQYF; cdr3_nt: TGCAGTGCTAGTTTTACTAGCGGGAGACGGGAGACCCAGTACTTC
cdr3_length: 10; d_call: -; clone_size: -; j_call: TRBJ2-3; v_call: TRBV5-1; cdr3_aa: CASATDTQYF; cdr3_nt: TGCGCCAGCGCAACAGATACGCAGTATTTT
cdr3_length: 15; d_call: TRBD2; clone_size: -; j_call: TRBJ2-2; v_call: TRBV20-1; cdr3_aa: CSARRSGGNTGELFF; cdr3_nt: TGCAGTGCTAGAAGAAGCGGGGGGAACACCGGGGAGCTGTTTTTT
cdr3_length: 14; d_call: -; clone_size: many; j_call: TRBJ2-1; v_call: TRBV29-1; cdr3_aa: CSVGGRLGLIEQFF; cdr3_nt: TGCAGCGTTGGGGGCCGTTTGGGGCTGATCGAGCAGTTCTTC
cdr3_length: 15; d_call: -; clone_size: few; j_call: TRBJ2-1; v_call: TRBV12-3/TRBV12-4; cdr3_aa: CASSSMDSAANEQFF; cdr3_nt: TGTGCCAGCAGCTCCATGGACAGCGCGGCCAATGAGCAGTTCTTC
cdr3_length: 15; d_call: -; clone_size: few; j_call: TRBJ1-2; v_call: TRBV7-9; cdr3_aa: CASSFYSGANYGYTF; cdr3_nt: TGTGCCAGCAGCTTTTACTCAGGGGCTAACTATGGCTACACCTTC
cdr3_length: 13; d_call: -; clone_size: -; j_call: TRBJ2-7; v_call: TRBV9; cdr3_aa: CASSASLGFEQYF; cdr3_nt: TGTGCCAGCAGCGCCTCGTTGGGATTCGAGCAGTACTTC
cdr3_length: 15; d_call: TRBD1; clone_size: -; j_call: TRBJ2-3; v_call: TRBV20-1; cdr3_aa: CSARGPGGGTDTQYF; cdr3_nt: TGCAGTGCTAGAGGTCCAGGGGGTGGGACAGATACGCAGTATTTT
cdr3_length: 18; d_call: -; clone_size: many; j_call: TRBJ1-3; v_call: TRBV7-6; cdr3_aa: CASSFSVLTDSSGNTIYF; cdr3_nt: TGTGCCAGCAGCTTTTCTGTGTTAACGGATAGCTCTGGAAACACCATATATTTT
cdr3_length: 13; d_call: -; clone_size: few; j_call: TRBJ1-1; v_call: TRBV14; cdr3_aa: CASSQDGNTEAFF; cdr3_nt: TGTGCCAGCAGCCAAGATGGGAACACTGAAGCTTTCTTT
cdr3_length: 17; d_call: -; clone_size: few; j_call: TRBJ1-1; v_call: TRBV12-3/TRBV12-4; cdr3_aa: CASSPELTRAEDTEAFF; cdr3_nt: TGTGCCAGCAGCCCGGAATTGACGAGGGCAGAAGACACTGAAGCTTTCTTT
cdr3_length: 11; d_call: -; clone_size: many; j_call: TRBJ2-5; v_call: TRBV5-1; cdr3_aa: CASSLEETQYF; cdr3_nt: TGTGCCAGCAGCTTAGAAGAGACCCAGTACTTC
cdr3_length: 13; d_call: TRBD1; clone_size: -; j_call: TRBJ2-1; v_call: TRBV12-3/TRBV12-4; cdr3_aa: CASGQGQYNEQFF; cdr3_nt: TGTGCCAGCGGCCAGGGACAGTACAATGAGCAGTTCTTC
cdr3_length: 14; d_call: -; clone_size: -; j_call: TRBJ1-3; v_call: TRBV20-1; cdr3_aa: CSARDPLSGNTIYF; cdr3_nt: TGCAGTGCTAGAGATCCCCTCTCTGGAAACACCATATATTTT
cdr3_length: 12; d_call: -; clone_size: -; j_call: TRBJ1-1; v_call: TRBV25-1; cdr3_aa: CASGRTLTEAFF; cdr3_nt: TGTGCCAGTGGTAGGACACTCACTGAAGCTTTCTTT
cdr3_length: 11; d_call: -; clone_size: -; j_call: TRBJ1-2; v_call: TRBV29-1; cdr3_aa: CSVAEVGGYTF; cdr3_nt: TGCAGCGTTGCTGAGGTTGGGGGCTACACCTTC
cdr3_length: 11; d_call: -; clone_size: -; j_call: TRBJ2-3; v_call: TRBV20-1; cdr3_aa: CSARDIDTQYF; cdr3_nt: TGCAGTGCGAGGGACATTGATACGCAGTATTTT
cdr3_length: 20; d_call: -; clone_size: -; j_call: TRBJ1-4; v_call: TRBV18; cdr3_aa: CASSPLGRMSVTSTNEKLFF; cdr3_nt: TGTGCCAGCTCACCACTCGGTCGGATGTCGGTAACGTCAACTAATGAAAAACTGTTTTTT
cdr3_length: 11; d_call: -; clone_size: few; j_call: TRBJ2-1; v_call: TRBV12-3/TRBV12-4; cdr3_aa: CASSSVGEQFF; cdr3_nt: TGTGCCAGCAGTAGTGTTGGTGAGCAGTTCTTC
cdr3_length: 15; d_call: -; clone_size: -; j_call: TRBJ2-3; v_call: TRBV19; cdr3_aa: CASSTRRRSTDTQYF; cdr3_nt: TGTGCCAGTAGTACCCGTCGGCGGAGCACAGATACGCAGTATTTT
cdr3_length: 15; d_call: -; clone_size: few; j_call: TRBJ1-1; v_call: TRBV28; cdr3_aa: CASSFSAGWDTEAFF; cdr3_nt: TGTGCCAGCAGTTTTTCCGCAGGATGGGACACTGAAGCTTTCTTT
cdr3_length: 21; d_call: TRBD1; clone_size: -; j_call: TRBJ2-7; v_call: TRBV6-2/TRBV6-3; cdr3_aa: CASSYEYWGQGSSRSSYEQYF; cdr3_nt: TGTGCCAGCAGTTACGAGTATTGGGGACAGGGGTCGTCGAGGAGCTCCTACGAGCAGTACTTC
cdr3_length: 13; d_call: -; clone_size: many; j_call: TRBJ1-1; v_call: TRBV7-3; cdr3_aa: CASSPDANTEAFF; cdr3_nt: TGTGCCAGCAGCCCGGACGCGAACACTGAAGCTTTCTTT
cdr3_length: 14; d_call: TRBD1; clone_size: few; j_call: TRBJ2-7; v_call: TRBV27; cdr3_aa: CASSFSTTGAEQYF; cdr3_nt: TGTGCCAGCAGTTTTTCGACGACAGGGGCCGAGCAGTACTTC
cdr3_length: 14; d_call: TRBD2; clone_size: -; j_call: TRBJ2-7; v_call: TRBV6-2/TRBV6-3; cdr3_aa: CASSYGGRALEQYF; cdr3_nt: TGTGCCAGCAGTTACGGCGGGAGGGCGTTGGAGCAGTACTTC
cdr3_length: 14; d_call: TRBD1; clone_size: many; j_call: TRBJ2-7; v_call: TRBV6-2/TRBV6-3; cdr3_aa: CASSPGQGEYEQYF; cdr3_nt: TGTGCCAGCAGCCCCGGACAGGGGGAATACGAGCAGTACTTC
cdr3_length: 17; d_call: TRBD2; clone_size: -; j_call: TRBJ2-7; v_call: TRBV11-2; cdr3_aa: CASSLGSLLAGVYEQYF; cdr3_nt: TGTGCCAGCAGCTTAGGGTCCTTGCTTGCGGGGGTATACGAGCAGTACTTC